These T cell receptor beta chains were read from a single sample in a study of cytomegalovirus exposure and HLA in healthy donors. Profiling relied on immunoSEQ multiplex PCR, and the TCRdb table lists in-frame clones only, not all of them. This table holds under 150,000 clones, 65% to 80% found once. Sequenced: PBMCs. All receptors come from a human donor in good health. Both conserved end residues are part of each CDR3. A D gene is named only where the DNA matches it firmly.

len: 13
j_gene: TRBJ1-1
d_gene: -
v_gene: TRBV5-4
CDR3aa: CASSLGRGTEAFF
CDR3nt: TGTGCCAGCAGCTTAGGCCGGGGCACTGAAGCTTTCTTT

len: 16
j_gene: TRBJ2-3
d_gene: -
v_gene: TRBV10-3
CDR3aa: CAISESTGPSTDTQYF
CDR3nt: TGTGCCATCAGTGAGTCTACTGGGCCTAGCACAGATACGCAGTATTTT

len: 14
j_gene: TRBJ1-2
d_gene: TRBD1
v_gene: TRBV6-5
CDR3aa: CASISRGSTRGYTF
CDR3nt: TGTGCCAGCATAAGCAGGGGGAGCACTAGAGGCTACACCTTC

len: 17
j_gene: TRBJ2-7
d_gene: TRBD2
v_gene: TRBV29-1
CDR3aa: CSVEQGLAGRSSYEQYF
CDR3nt: TGCAGCGTTGAACAGGGACTAGCGGGACGAAGCTCCTACGAGCAGTACTTC

len: 12
j_gene: TRBJ1-2
d_gene: -
v_gene: TRBV7-9
CDR3aa: CASSLMADGYTF
CDR3nt: TGTGCCAGCAGCTTAATGGCGGATGGCTACACCTTC

len: 13
j_gene: TRBJ2-1
d_gene: TRBD2
v_gene: TRBV29-1
CDR3aa: CSVGRGVYNEQFF
CDR3nt: TGCAGCGTGGGGAGGGGAGTCTACAATGAGCAGTTCTTC

len: 13
j_gene: TRBJ2-7
d_gene: TRBD1
v_gene: TRBV18
CDR3aa: CASSPGQGGEQYF
CDR3nt: TGTGCCAGCTCCCCTGGACAGGGTGGCGAGCAGTACTTC

len: 12
j_gene: TRBJ1-5
d_gene: -
v_gene: TRBV18
CDR3aa: CASSPSGQPQHF
CDR3nt: TGTGCCAGCTCACCTTCGGGTCAGCCCCAGCATTTT

len: 14
j_gene: TRBJ2-1
d_gene: TRBD2
v_gene: TRBV9
CDR3aa: CASSLAGFHNEQFF
CDR3nt: TGTGCCAGCTCCCTAGCGGGGTTCCACAATGAGCAGTTCTTC

len: 13
j_gene: TRBJ1-5
d_gene: TRBD1
v_gene: TRBV7-9
CDR3aa: CASSPTGDQPQHF
CDR3nt: TGTGCCAGCAGTCCCACAGGGGATCAGCCCCAGCATTTT

len: 20
j_gene: TRBJ2-3
d_gene: TRBD2
v_gene: TRBV4-2
CDR3aa: CASSQDWLAGGPGVTDTQYF
CDR3nt: TGTGCCAGCAGCCAAGATTGGCTAGCGGGGGGGCCGGGTGTGACAGATACGCAGTATTTT

len: 13
j_gene: TRBJ2-5
d_gene: -
v_gene: TRBV6-5
CDR3aa: CASSLTGSETQYF
CDR3nt: TGTGCCAGCAGTCTAACAGGGTCGGAGACCCAGTACTTC

len: 14
j_gene: TRBJ2-1
d_gene: -
v_gene: TRBV9
CDR3aa: CASSVEGRLNEQFF
CDR3nt: TGTGCCAGCAGCGTAGAAGGGAGACTGAATGAGCAGTTCTTC

len: 13
j_gene: TRBJ1-6
d_gene: TRBD1
v_gene: TRBV19
CDR3aa: CASMGQGASPLHF
CDR3nt: TGTGCCAGTATGGGACAGGGGGCTTCACCCCTCCACTTT

len: 13
j_gene: TRBJ1-5
d_gene: -
v_gene: TRBV28
CDR3aa: CASRGGGNQPQHF
CDR3nt: TGTGCCAGCCGAGGCGGGGGCAATCAGCCCCAGCATTTT

len: 17
j_gene: TRBJ1-1
d_gene: TRBD1
v_gene: TRBV5-1
CDR3aa: CASSLALQGALNTEAFF
CDR3nt: TGCGCCAGCAGCCTGGCCCTCCAGGGGGCATTGAACACTGAAGCTTTCTTT